A single TCR beta chain is shown here with its context. Its target is unknown. TCRdb's copy holds only in-frame clones and misses some; the assay was immunoSEQ multiplex PCR. The sample holds about 10,000 clones, approximately 83% seen once. The data are from a study of follicular helper T cells after annual influenza vaccination. Study context: For some subjects, blood spans the 2013-2014, 2014-2015 and 2015-2016 annual vaccinations. Findings of the study overall: Undersampling of larger non-cTfh compartments could not be excluded.

The V and J ends lost 4 bases and 2 bases respectively, with 11 bases between them. The CDR3 spans 14 residues. The germline V gene encodes CDR1 LGHNA and CDR2 YSLEER. Regarding time point: 2014-2015 season, 7 days after vaccination. This sequence originates from an adult who received the influenza vaccine. This specimen was CXCR5- memory CD4+ T cells sorted from blood, taken 7 days after influenza vaccination. The chain uses TRBV4-3 and TRBJ1-1, with D possibly TRBD1 on 5 matching bases. The chain's CDR3 is CASSPRRGNTEAFF. Here the CDR3 DNA reads TGCGCCAGCAGCCCCCGGAGGGGTAACACTGAAGCTTTCTTT.